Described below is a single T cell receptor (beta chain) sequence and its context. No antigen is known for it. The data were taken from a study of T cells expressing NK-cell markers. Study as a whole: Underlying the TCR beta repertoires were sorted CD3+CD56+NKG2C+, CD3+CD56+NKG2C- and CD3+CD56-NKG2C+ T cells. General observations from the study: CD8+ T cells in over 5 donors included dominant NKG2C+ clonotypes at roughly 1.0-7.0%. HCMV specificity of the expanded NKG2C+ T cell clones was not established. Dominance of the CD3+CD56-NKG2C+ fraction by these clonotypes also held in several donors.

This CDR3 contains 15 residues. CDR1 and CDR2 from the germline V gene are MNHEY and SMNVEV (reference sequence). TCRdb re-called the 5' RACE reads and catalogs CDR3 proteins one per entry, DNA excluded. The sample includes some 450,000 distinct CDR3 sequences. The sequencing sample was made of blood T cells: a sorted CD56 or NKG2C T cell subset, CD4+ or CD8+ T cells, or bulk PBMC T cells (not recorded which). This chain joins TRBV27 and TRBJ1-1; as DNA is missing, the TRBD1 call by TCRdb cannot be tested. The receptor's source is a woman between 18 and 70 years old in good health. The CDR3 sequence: CASSPWGRTNTEAFF.